The 6 T cell receptor beta chains presented below share a single source sample, sequenced in a study of monozygotic twins with inflammatory bowel disease. TCRdb re-called the 5' RACE reads and catalogs CDR3 proteins one per entry, DNA excluded. The listing records roughly 120,000 distinct CDR3 sequences. Sequenced input: blood. These receptors originate from a human donor with ulcerative colitis or Crohn's disease, or a healthy co-twin of an affected twin (not recorded which).

The chain uses TRBV7-2 and TRBJ1-5; absent DNA, TCRdb's TRBD1 call cannot be checked. Germline-derived CDR1 and CDR2 are SGHTA and FQGNSA. This CDR3 contains 13 residues. The CDR3 here is CASSPSTVQPQHF. Variable domain in full (rest from reference TRBV7-2 and TRBJ1-5): GAGVSQSPSNKVTEKGKDVELRCDPISGHTALYWYRQSLGQGLEFLIYFQGNSAPDKSGLPSDRFSAERTGGSVSTLTIQRTQQEDSAVYLCASSPSTVQPQHFGDGTRLSIL.

The chain joins TRBV7-2 to TRBJ2-5. There are 13 residues in the CDR3. CDR1 is SGHTA and CDR2 is FQGNSA in the germline V gene. CDR3 region: CASSYGVQETQYF.

The gene calls are TRBV12-3 or TRBV12-4 and TRBJ2-7; TCRdb outputs TRBD1, but without DNA this stays unchecked. CDR3 length: 15 residues. CDR3 sequence: CASSLPGGIGYEQYF.

The rearrangement links TRBV12-3 or TRBV12-4 to TRBJ2-1; TCRdb's assignment of TRBD2 cannot be checked, as there is no DNA. The CDR3 is 18 amino acids. CDR3 in amino acids: CASSPMEVAGGRVHEQFF.

This chain's CDR3 is CASSQPQVGPTDTQYF. The chain links TRBV23-1 to TRBJ2-3; TCRdb selects TRBD2, and the lack of DNA leaves this call unchecked. TRBV23-1 is annotated as an ORF whose role is uncertain. The CDR3 sequence is 16 residues long.

The V and J genes are TRBV5-1 and TRBJ2-3; absent DNA, TCRdb's TRBD1 call cannot be checked. The CDR3 spans 13 residues. CDR1 and CDR2 from the germline V gene are SGHRS and YFSETQ. CDR3 amino acids: CAGAGVPTDTQYF.